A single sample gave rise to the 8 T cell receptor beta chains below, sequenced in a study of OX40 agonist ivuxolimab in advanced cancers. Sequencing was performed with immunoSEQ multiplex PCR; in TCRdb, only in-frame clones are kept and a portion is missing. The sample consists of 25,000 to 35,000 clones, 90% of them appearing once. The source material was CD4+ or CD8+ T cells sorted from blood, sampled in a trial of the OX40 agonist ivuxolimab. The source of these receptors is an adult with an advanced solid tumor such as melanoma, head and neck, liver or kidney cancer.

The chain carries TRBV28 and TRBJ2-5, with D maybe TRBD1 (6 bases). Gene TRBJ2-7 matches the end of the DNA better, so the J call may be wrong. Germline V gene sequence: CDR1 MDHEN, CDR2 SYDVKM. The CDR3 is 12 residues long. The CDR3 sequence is CASSLFRGEQYF. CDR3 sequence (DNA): TGTGCCAGCAGTTTGTTCAGGGGCGAGCAGTACTTC.

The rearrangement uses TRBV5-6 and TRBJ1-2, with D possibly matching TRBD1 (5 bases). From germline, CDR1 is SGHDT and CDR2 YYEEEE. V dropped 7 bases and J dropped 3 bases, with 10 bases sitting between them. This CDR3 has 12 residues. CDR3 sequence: CASGSGYYGYTF. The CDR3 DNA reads TGTGCCAGCGGCTCAGGGTACTATGGCTACACCTTC.

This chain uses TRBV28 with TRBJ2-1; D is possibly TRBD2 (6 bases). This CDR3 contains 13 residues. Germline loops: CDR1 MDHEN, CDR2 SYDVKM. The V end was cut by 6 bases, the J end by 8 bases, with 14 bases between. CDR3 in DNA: TGTGCCAGCAGCGCACGGGAGATGGATGAGCAGTTCTTC. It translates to CASSAREMDEQFF.

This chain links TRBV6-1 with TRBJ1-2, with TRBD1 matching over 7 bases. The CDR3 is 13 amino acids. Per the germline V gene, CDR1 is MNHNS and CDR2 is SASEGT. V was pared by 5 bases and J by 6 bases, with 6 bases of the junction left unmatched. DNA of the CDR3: TGTGCCAGCAGTTTTGACAGGGTCGATGGCTACACCTTC. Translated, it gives CASSFDRVDGYTF.

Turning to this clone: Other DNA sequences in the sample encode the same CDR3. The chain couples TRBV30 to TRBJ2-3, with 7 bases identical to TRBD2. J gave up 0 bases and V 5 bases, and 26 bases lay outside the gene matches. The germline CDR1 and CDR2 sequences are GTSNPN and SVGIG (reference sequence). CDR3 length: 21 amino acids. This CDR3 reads CAWRGTGTGEGLYFSTDTQYF. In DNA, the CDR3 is TGTGCCTGGCGGGGCACGGGGACGGGGGAGGGCCTCTACTTCAGCACAGATACGCAGTATTTT.

CDR3 nucleotide sequence: TGCGCCAGCAGCCAAGTTACAGGGCAAACTGGGGCCAACGTCCTGACTTTC. This gives the protein CASSQVTGQTGANVLTF. The chain employs TRBV4-1 and TRBJ2-6; TRBD1 might be the D (6 bases). This CDR3 has 17 residues. In germline, CDR1 is MGHRA, CDR2 YSYEKL. V lost 1 base and J 2 bases, leaving 12 bases between the germline ends.

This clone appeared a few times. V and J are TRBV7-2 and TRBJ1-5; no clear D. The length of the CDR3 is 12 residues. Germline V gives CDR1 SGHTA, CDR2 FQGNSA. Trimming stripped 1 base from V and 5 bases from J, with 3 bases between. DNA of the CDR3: TGTGCCAGCAGCTTAGGGCATCAGCCCCAGCATTTT. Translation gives CASSLGHQPQHF.

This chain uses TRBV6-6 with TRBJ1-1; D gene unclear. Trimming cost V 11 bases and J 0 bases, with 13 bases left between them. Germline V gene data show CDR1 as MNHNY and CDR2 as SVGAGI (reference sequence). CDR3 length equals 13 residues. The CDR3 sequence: CAASGRLNTEAFF. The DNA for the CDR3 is TGTGCCGCGTCGGGCAGATTGAACACTGAAGCTTTCTTT.